One and the same sample provided the 5 T cell receptor beta chains below, sequenced in a study of blood T cell repertoires in COVID-19. Sequencing used immunoSEQ multiplex PCR; TCRdb keeps in-frame clones, though not all of them. The sample comprises roughly 250,000 clones, about 90% of which are singletons, and roughly 6.3% rests with the top ten. The sequenced material came from PBMCs or T cells enriched from blood (not recorded which). The receptors shown here come from a woman between 25 and 40 years old with acute COVID-19.

This chain's CDR3 is CSEQELETQYF. CDR3 nucleotides: TGCAGCGAACAGGAATTGGAGACCCAGTACTTC. The chain uses TRBV29-1 and TRBJ2-5; D is possibly TRBD1 (5 bases). Germline CDR1 SQVTM, CDR2 ANQGSEA. With 7 bases removed from V and 5 bases from J, the gap between germline ends came to 11 bases. The CDR3 is made up of 11 amino acids.

The chain links TRBV19 to TRBJ1-5; tentatively, D is TRBD1 (6 bases). The CDR3 is 17 residues long. CDR1 is LNHDA, CDR2 SQIVND, per germline (reference sequence). Deletions cut 5 bases from V and 5 bases from J, with 22 bases between. CDR3 sequence: CASSPFPGQGKDQPQHF. CDR3 DNA sequence: TGTGCCAGTAGTCCTTTTCCTGGGCAGGGGAAGGATCAGCCCCAGCATTTT.

This chain uses TRBV28 with TRBJ1-5, with 8 bases identical to TRBD1. Germline loops: CDR1 MDHEN, CDR2 SYDVKM. The CDR3 consists of 13 residues. Losses at the gene ends were 6 bases for V and 5 bases for J; bases not matched to a gene: 3. The CDR3 region has the DNA TGTGCCAGCAGAATACAGGGGGATCAGCCCCAGCATTTT. Residues: CASRIQGDQPQHF.

This clone was detected only a few times. The chain has TRBV15 and TRBJ1-4; D is ambiguous. The CDR3 length is 16 residues. The V end lost 3 bases, the J end lost 0 bases, and 11 bases lay between the germline ends. Germline V gene data show CDR1 as LNHNV and CDR2 as YYDKDF (reference sequence). CDR3 residues: CATSSRLTPTNEKLFF. CDR3 coding DNA: TGTGCCACCAGCAGTCGACTAACACCAACTAATGAAAAACTGTTTTTT.

The CDR3 reads CASSLSLAETGYGYTF. CDR3 in DNA: TGTGCCAGCAGTCTATCTTTAGCTGAGACGGGCTATGGCTACACCTTC. This chain links TRBV6-2 or TRBV6-3 with TRBJ1-2; D call uncertain. Trimming shortened V by 5 bases and J by 4 bases, and 20 bases separated the two germline ends. The germline CDR1 and CDR2 sequences are MNHEY and SVGEGT. This CDR3 is 16 amino acids long.